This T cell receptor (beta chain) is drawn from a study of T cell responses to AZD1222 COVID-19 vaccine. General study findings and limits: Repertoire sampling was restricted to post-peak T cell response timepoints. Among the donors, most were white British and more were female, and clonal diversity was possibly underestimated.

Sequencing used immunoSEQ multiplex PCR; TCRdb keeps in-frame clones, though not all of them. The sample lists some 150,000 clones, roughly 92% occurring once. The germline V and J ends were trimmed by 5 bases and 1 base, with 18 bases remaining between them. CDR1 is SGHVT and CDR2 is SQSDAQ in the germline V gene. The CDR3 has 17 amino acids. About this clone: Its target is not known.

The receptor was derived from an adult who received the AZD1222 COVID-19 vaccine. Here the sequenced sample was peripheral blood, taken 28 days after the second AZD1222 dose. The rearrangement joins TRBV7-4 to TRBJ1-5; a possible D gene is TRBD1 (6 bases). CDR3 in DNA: TGTGCCAGCAGCCCCGGCGCGTCAGGGGTGAGCAATCAGCCCCAGCATTTT. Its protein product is CASSPGASGVSNQPQHF.